These 25 T cell receptor beta chains were all obtained from the same sample, sequenced in a study of CD8+ T cells in alopecia areata. Stated treatment: oral pan-JAK inhibitor, 5-10 mg twice daily. RNA was extracted and reverse transcribed into cDNA as the sequencing template. TCRdb's copy holds only in-frame clones and misses some; the assay was immunoSEQ multiplex PCR. The sample yields some 190,000 clones, roughly 60% seen once. Sample: CD4+ T cells sorted from blood, taken at week 24, from a patient treated with tofacitinib. The receptors were sampled from a human donor with alopecia areata.

Comments on this clone: Mismatch with germline at one junction end may stem from a read error. The chain uses TRBV23-1 and TRBJ1-2; D not resolved. TRBV23-1 is flagged as an ORF with uncertain function. This CDR3 region has 8 residues. CDR3 DNA sequence: TGCGCCAGCAGTCCGGCGTACTTC. This translates into CASSPAYF.

This rearrangement joins TRBV4-3 to TRBJ2-1; D is perhaps TRBD2 (7 bases). Germline assignment: CDR1 LGHNA and CDR2 YSLEER. This CDR3 comprises 17 residues. The V end was cut by 0 bases, the J end by 4 bases, with 16 bases between. The CDR3 is CASSQDWGGGLYNEQFF. Here the CDR3 DNA reads TGCGCCAGCAGCCAAGATTGGGGCGGGGGCTTATACAATGAGCAGTTCTTC.

This chain connects TRBV11-2 to TRBJ2-1; 15 bases line up with TRBD2. CDR3 size: 17 residues. V shed 5 bases, J shed 6 bases, and the junction held 8 bases outside the gene matches. Germline values: CDR1 SGHAT, CDR2 FQNNGV. The CDR3 DNA follows: TGTGCCAGCAGCCTCGGACTAGCGGGGGGGCAGGGCAATGAGCAGTTCTTC. It specifies CASSLGLAGGQGNEQFF.

This clone was observed a handful of times. The rearrangement uses TRBV11-2 and TRBJ1-5, with TRBD1 matching over 9 bases. Germline V gene sequence: CDR1 SGHAT, CDR2 FQNNGV. After removal of 5 bases from V and 7 bases from J, the junction contained 6 bases not matched to a gene. The CDR3 extends over 14 amino acids. CDR3 bases: TGTGCCAGCAGCCCGGGACAGGGCTGGCAGCCCCAGCATTTT. Residues: CASSPGQGWQPQHF. Full variable domain (rest looked up from reference TRBV11-2 and TRBJ1-5): EAGVAQSPRYKIIEKRQSVAFWCNPISGHATLYWYQQILGQGPKLLIQFQNNGVVDDSQLPKDRFSAERLKGVDSTLKIQPAKLEDSAVYLCASSPGQGWQPQHFGDGTRLSIL.

In DNA form, the CDR3 reads TGCAGCGTTGGGGAAGCCGAAAAACTGTTTTTT. Translation: CSVGEAEKLFF. The chain combines TRBV29-1 with TRBJ1-4, with D unresolved. Trimming pared 4 bases from V and 8 bases from J, leaving 8 bases between. This CDR3 has 11 amino acids. Germline values: CDR1 SQVTM, CDR2 ANQGSEA.

This clone showed up many times. This chain uses TRBV27 with TRBJ1-3; D remains ambiguous. Germline CDR1 and CDR2: MNHEY and SMNVEV (reference sequence). The CDR3 extends over 14 amino acids. CDR3 sequence (DNA): TGTGCTAGTAAGAGGGAGGTCTCCGGAAACACCATATATTTT. The encoded protein is CASKREVSGNTIYF.

V usage is TRBV29-1 and J usage is TRBJ2-3; maybe TRBD1 (5 bases). CDR1 SQVTM and CDR2 ANQGSEA come from the germline V gene. With 4 bases removed from V and 4 bases from J, the gap between germline ends came to 15 bases. The CDR3 extends over 14 amino acids. CDR3 protein: CSVGRMTEADTQYF. In DNA, the CDR3 is TGCAGCGTTGGAAGGATGACAGAGGCAGATACGCAGTATTTT.

The chain joins TRBV29-1 to TRBJ1-1; TRBD1 aligns across 7 bases. This CDR3 is 12 amino acids long. The J segment lost 5 bases and the V segment lost 5 bases, leaving 5 bases of the junction unmatched. Germline CDR1 is SQVTM and CDR2 is ANQGSEA. The CDR3 sequence: CSVSQGGTEAFF. The CDR3 nucleotides are TGCAGCGTTTCCCAGGGGGGGACTGAAGCTTTCTTT.

The V and J genes are TRBV29-1 and TRBJ1-2; D is unclear. The germline V gene encodes CDR1 SQVTM and CDR2 ANQGSEA. The CDR3 covers 14 residues. V lost 5 bases to trimming and J lost 7 bases, with 20 bases between them. CDR3 nucleotide sequence: TGCAGCGTTACTACGCCCGGCAAGGAGGGTGGCTACACCTTC. Encoded protein: CSVTTPGKEGGYTF.

This clone was detected only a few times. The V and J genes are TRBV29-1 and TRBJ2-3; D perhaps matches TRBD1 (7 bases). Between the trimmed V and J ends, which lost 2 bases and 0 bases, there was a span of 12 bases. The CDR3 covers 15 residues. Germline V gene data show CDR1 as SQVTM and CDR2 as ANQGSEA. The CDR3 region has the DNA TGCAGCGTTGAATCCAGGGGGGACAGCACAGATACGCAGTATTTT. This gives the protein CSVESRGDSTDTQYF.

V and J are TRBV2 and TRBJ2-2, with D possibly being TRBD1 (5 bases). Trimming left V 6 bases short and J 9 bases short, with 11 bases between. This CDR3 spans 12 amino acids. Per germline, CDR1 SNHLY and CDR2 FYNNEI. The CDR3 protein is CASSPRDRELFF. The CDR3 DNA reads as TGTGCCAGCAGCCCCAGGGATCGGGAGCTGTTTTTT.

This chain links TRBV18 with TRBJ1-2, with D maybe TRBD1 (6 bases). The CDR3 totals 14 residues. Germline V CDR1 and CDR2: KGHSH, LQKENI. The V end lost 3 bases, the J end lost 8 bases, and 16 bases lay between the germline ends. CDR3 region: CASSPTKGGEGYTF. The CDR3 coding sequence is TGTGCCAGCTCACCGACAAAAGGGGGTGAAGGCTACACCTTC. Complete variable domain (other parts from reference TRBV18 and TRBJ1-2): NAGVMQNPRHLVRRRGQEARLRCSPMKGHSHVYWYRQLPEEGLKFMVYLQKENIIDESGMPKERFSAEFPKEGPSILRIQQVVRGDSAAYFCASSPTKGGEGYTFGSGTRLTVV.

The chain has TRBV30 and TRBJ2-5; weak D call: TRBD1 (5 bases). The V gene's germline CDR1 is GTSNPN and CDR2 SVGIG (reference sequence). This CDR3 comprises 12 residues. V dropped 0 bases and J dropped 7 bases, with 9 bases sitting between them. The CDR3 here is CAWSVVRGTQYF. The CDR3 bases are TGTGCCTGGAGTGTAGTTAGGGGGACCCAGTACTTC.

V gene TRBV29-1 combines with J gene TRBJ1-2; D remains unclear. The V and J ends lost 7 bases and 2 bases respectively, with 11 bases between them. CDR1 and CDR2 from the germline V gene are SQVTM and ANQGSEA. The CDR3 is 12 residues long. Here the CDR3 reads CSAREVNYGYTF. DNA of the CDR3: TGCAGCGCCCGGGAAGTCAACTATGGCTACACCTTC.

The genes are TRBV5-1 and TRBJ2-2; TRBD1 agrees at 10 bases. The CDR3 is 15 residues long. Germline CDR1 SGHRS, CDR2 YFSETQ. With V trimmed by 3 bases and J by 4 bases, 3 bases remained unmatched. The CDR3 bases are TGCGCCAGCAGCTGGGGGACAGGGGCCACCGGGGAGCTGTTTTTT. It yields the protein CASSWGTGATGELFF.

The genes are TRBV19 and TRBJ2-3, with unresolved D. V was pared by 6 bases and J by 4 bases, with 23 bases between. Germline loops: CDR1 LNHDA, CDR2 SQIVND (reference sequence). CDR3 length: 17 amino acids. The CDR3 DNA reads as TGTGCCAGTAGCCGCTCCCACCAGCCTAGAACTCCAGATACGCAGTATTTT. Translated: CASSRSHQPRTPDTQYF.

V usage is TRBV30 and J usage is TRBJ1-1, with D possibly TRBD1 on 5 matching bases. Trimming removed 1 base at V and 7 bases at J, with 22 bases between. The CDR3 runs to 16 residues. Germline V gene sequence: CDR1 GTSNPN, CDR2 SVGIG (reference sequence). The CDR3 DNA reads TGTGCCTGGAGTGCACTCGCCACCGGATATGGGGGTGAAGCTTTCTTT. It is translated as CAWSALATGYGGEAFF.

V and J are TRBV30 and TRBJ2-7, with 7 bases lining up with TRBD1. The trim removed 3 bases at V and 11 bases at J, leaving 10 bases unmatched. The CDR3 length is 12 residues. Germline V gene data show CDR1 as GTSNPN and CDR2 as SVGIG (reference sequence). The CDR3 here is CAWSHKTGVEYF. CDR3 sequence (DNA): TGTGCCTGGAGCCACAAAACAGGGGTCGAGTACTTC. Full variable domain (outside the CDR3, taken from reference TRBV30 and TRBJ2-7): SQTIHQWPATLVQPVGSPLSLECTVEGTSNPNLYWYRQAAGRGLQLLFYSVGIGQISSEVPQNLSASRPQDRQFILSSKKLLLSDSGFYLCAWSHKTGVEYFGPGTRLTVT.

This clone has more than one count but fewer than ten. The chain joins TRBV27 to TRBJ1-5, with unresolved D. Trimming took 0 bases from V and 7 from J, leaving 7 bases between them. The germline CDR1 and CDR2 sequences are MNHEY and SMNVEV (reference sequence). The CDR3 consists of 13 residues. CDR3 nucleotide sequence: TGTGCCAGCAGTTTATCGTTCCAACAGCCCCAGCATTTT. As protein: CASSLSFQQPQHF.

V usage is TRBV2 and J usage is TRBJ2-4; no clear D gene. Germline V gene lookup returns CDR1 SNHLY and CDR2 FYNNEI. This CDR3 is built from 12 residues. V lost 5 bases, J lost 6 bases, and 8 bases lay in between. CDR3 loop: CASSPYLNIQYF. The CDR3 DNA follows: TGTGCCAGCAGTCCATACCTAAACATTCAGTACTTC.

CDR3 residues: CASSRGGGTEAFF. DNA of the CDR3: TGTGCCAGCAGCCGCGGGGGCGGCACTGAAGCTTTCTTT. The chain is built from TRBV6-5 and TRBJ1-1; TRBD1 might be the D (6 bases). The length of the CDR3 is 13 residues. The germline V gene encodes CDR1 MNHEY and CDR2 SVGAGI. V was clipped by 6 bases and J by 4 bases, with 12 bases between them.

The chain employs TRBV25-1 and TRBJ2-7, with D hard to call. The CDR3 consists of 12 residues. V was clipped by 4 bases and J by 2 bases, with 6 bases between them. CDR1 MGHDK and CDR2 SYGVNS come from the germline V gene. Here the CDR3 DNA reads TGTGCCAGCAGTGGGCTCCCCTACGAGCAGTACTTC. Translated, it gives CASSGLPYEQYF.

This clone was recorded a few times. The CDR3 region is CAWIEGTRREEQFF. The CDR3 nucleotides read TGTGCCTGGATTGAGGGGACTAGACGAGAAGAGCAGTTCTTC. The chain uses TRBV30 and TRBJ2-1; 8 bases are shared with TRBD2. CDR1 and CDR2 (germline): GTSNPN, SVGIG (reference sequence). Germline trimming cut 4 bases from V and 10 bases from J; bases unmatched to any gene: 12. The CDR3 is made up of 14 amino acids.

The rearrangement joins TRBV27 to TRBJ1-5; perhaps TRBD1 as D (6 bases). Trimming removed 6 bases from V and 4 bases from J, with 13 bases in between. The CDR3 totals 14 residues. From germline, CDR1 is MNHEY and CDR2 SMNVEV (reference sequence). The CDR3 region is CASRIQGRNQPQHF. The CDR3 nucleotides read TGTGCCAGCAGGATACAGGGTAGGAATCAGCCCCAGCATTTT.

The chain is built from TRBV15 and TRBJ2-2; the match to TRBD1 covers 8 bases. There are 17 residues in the CDR3. Germline-derived CDR1 and CDR2 are LNHNV and YYDKDF (reference sequence). V trimming: 7 bases; J trimming: 1 base; junction bases outside the gene matches: 11. The CDR3 DNA reads as TGTGCCACCATTGACAGGGGCTCACCTAAGAACACCGGGGAGCTGTTTTTT. Protein product: CATIDRGSPKNTGELFF.